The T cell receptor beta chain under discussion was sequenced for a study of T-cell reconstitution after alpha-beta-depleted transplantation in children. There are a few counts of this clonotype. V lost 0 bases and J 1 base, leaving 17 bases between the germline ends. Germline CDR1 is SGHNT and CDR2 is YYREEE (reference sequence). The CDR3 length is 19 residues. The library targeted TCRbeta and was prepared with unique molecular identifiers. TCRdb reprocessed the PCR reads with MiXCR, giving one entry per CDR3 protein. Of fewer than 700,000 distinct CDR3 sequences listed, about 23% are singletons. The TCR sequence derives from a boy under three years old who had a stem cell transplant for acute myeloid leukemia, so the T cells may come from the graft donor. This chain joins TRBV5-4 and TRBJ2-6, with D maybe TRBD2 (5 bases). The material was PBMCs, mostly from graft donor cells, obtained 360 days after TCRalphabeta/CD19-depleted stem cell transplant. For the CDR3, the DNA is TGTGCCAGCAGCTTGGTCGGGCATCCAGGAGGATCTGGGGCCAACGTCCTGACTTTC. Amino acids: CASSLVGHPGGSGANVLTF.